These T cell receptor beta chains were read from a single sample in a study of control samples from healthy donors and cancer patients. Some clones are missing from TCRdb's copy, which holds only in-frame ones; the method was immunoSEQ multiplex PCR. Of around 150,000 clones detected, roughly 95% appear once; the ten largest clones hold under 1.2%. The specimen was blood. The receptor set was obtained from a woman in her twenties or thirties in good health. Each CDR3 is given with its conserved first and last residue. Fields, in order: V gene, J gene, clone size, D gene, CDR3 protein, CDR3 DNA. A D gene is named only where the DNA matches it firmly. Only part of the rows carry a size: once, few, many, or a class if the clone is expanded.

TRBV30	TRBJ2-2	once	-	CAWRDSGAGELFF	TGTGCCTGGAGGGACTCCGGGGCCGGGGAGCTGTTTTTT
TRBV28	TRBJ2-7	-	TRBD2	CASSLSTGGRYEQYF	TGTGCCAGCAGTTTATCTACGGGGGGGCGCTACGAGCAGTACTTC
TRBV6-5	TRBJ2-5	-	TRBD1	CASRTRGQETQYF	TGTGCCAGCAGGACCAGGGGGCAAGAGACCCAGTACTTC
TRBV27	TRBJ2-1	few	TRBD1	CASSFDRERNEQFF	TGTGCCAGCAGTTTCGACAGGGAGAGGAATGAGCAGTTCTTC
TRBV2	TRBJ1-4	-	-	CAPRGGDEKLFF	TGTGCCCCACGGGGGGGTGATGAAAAACTGTTTTTT
TRBV5-1	TRBJ1-6	-	TRBD1	CASSLARDSYNSPLHF	TGCGCCAGCAGCTTGGCCCGGGACAGTTATAATTCACCCCTCCACTTT
TRBV18	TRBJ2-3	-	TRBD2	CASSPRMAGGPTDTQYF	TGTGCCAGCTCACCACGTATGGCGGGGGGGCCAACAGATACGCAGTATTTT
TRBV11-2	TRBJ2-1	-	TRBD2	CASSRTSGDYNEQFF	TGTGCCAGCAGCCGGACTAGCGGGGATTACAATGAGCAGTTCTTC
TRBV5-1	TRBJ2-1	-	-	CASSLVLTKTPQFF	TGCGCCAGCAGCTTGGTGCTAACAAAAACACCGCAGTTCTTC
TRBV3-1/TRBV3-2	TRBJ2-7	-	-	CASSPGTVRYEQYF	TGTGCCAGCAGCCCGGGGACTGTCCGCTACGAGCAGTACTTC
TRBV25-1	TRBJ2-7	-	-	CASGQTTEQYF	TGTGCCAGCGGCCAAACTACCGAGCAGTACTTC
TRBV19	TRBJ1-1	-	-	CASSISQDTEAFF	TGTGCCAGTAGTATTTCGCAGGACACTGAAGCTTTCTTT
TRBV4-1	TRBJ1-4	-	-	CASSQVSTEKLFF	TGCGCCAGCAGCCAAGTCTCGACAGAAAAACTGTTTTTT
TRBV12-3/TRBV12-4	TRBJ2-7	-	-	CASSLGGGYEQYF	TGTGCCAGCAGTCTAGGGGGGGGCTACGAGCAGTACTTC
TRBV12-5	TRBJ1-2	-	-	CASALGSNGYTF	TGTGCTAGTGCCTTAGGGAGTAATGGCTACACCTTC
TRBV6-6	TRBJ1-1	-	-	CASSYSRVSGETEAFF	TGTGCCAGCAGTTACTCGAGGGTATCAGGGGAGACTGAAGCTTTCTTT
TRBV13	TRBJ1-4	-	TRBD1	CASSYRQGAPEKLFF	TGTGCCAGCAGCTACCGACAGGGGGCGCCTGAAAAACTGTTTTTT
TRBV5-1	TRBJ2-2	-	TRBD1	CASSLRGWTGRGELFF	TGCGCCAGCAGCTTGCGGGGTTGGACAGGGCGCGGGGAGCTGTTTTTT
TRBV5-4	TRBJ2-1	-	-	CASSDRLTEYNEQFF	TGTGCCAGCTCCGATCGCCTAACCGAATACAATGAGCAGTTCTTC
TRBV18	TRBJ1-4	-	-	CASSSRVATNEKLFF	TGTGCCAGCTCATCCCGGGTAGCAACTAATGAAAAACTGTTTTTT
TRBV6-5	TRBJ1-6	-	-	CASSRGYSPLHF	TGTGCCAGCAGCCGGGGCTATTCACCCCTCCACTTT
TRBV18	TRBJ1-4	-	-	CASSPGSNEKLFF	TGTGCCAGCTCACCAGGGAGCAATGAAAAACTGTTTTTT
TRBV18	TRBJ2-5	-	-	CASSPPYRETQYF	TGTGCCAGCTCACCACCATACCGGGAGACCCAGTACTTC
TRBV7-2	TRBJ1-5	-	TRBD1	CASRPDRGNQPQHF	TGTGCCAGCAGACCGGACAGGGGAAATCAGCCCCAGCATTTT
TRBV3-1/TRBV3-2	TRBJ2-2	-	-	CASSQVWGTGELFF	TGTGCCAGCAGCCAAGTTTGGGGCACCGGGGAGCTGTTTTTT
TRBV29-1	TRBJ1-2	once	-	CSVAGAGGYTF	TGCAGCGTTGCGGGGGCCGGCGGCTACACCTTC
TRBV7-8	TRBJ2-5	-	-	CASSFQETQYF	TGTGCCAGCAGCTTCCAAGAGACCCAGTACTTC
TRBV4-2	TRBJ2-3	-	TRBD2	CASSQVASGLDTQYF	TGTGCTAGCAGCCAAGTGGCTAGCGGGTTGGATACGCAGTATTTT